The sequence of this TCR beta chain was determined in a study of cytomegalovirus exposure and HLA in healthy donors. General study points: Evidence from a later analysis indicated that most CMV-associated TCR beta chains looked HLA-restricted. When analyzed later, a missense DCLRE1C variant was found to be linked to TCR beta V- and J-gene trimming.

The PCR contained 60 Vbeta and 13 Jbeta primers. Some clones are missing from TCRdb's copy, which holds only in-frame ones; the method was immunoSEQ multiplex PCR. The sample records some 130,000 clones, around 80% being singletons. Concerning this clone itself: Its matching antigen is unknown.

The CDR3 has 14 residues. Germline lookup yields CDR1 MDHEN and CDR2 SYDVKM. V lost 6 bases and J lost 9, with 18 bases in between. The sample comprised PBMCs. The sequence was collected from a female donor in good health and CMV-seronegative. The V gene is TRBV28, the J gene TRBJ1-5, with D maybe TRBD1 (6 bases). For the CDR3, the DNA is TGTGCCAGCAGCCCGGACAGCGGGGAGGGGCCCCAGCATTTT. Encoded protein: CASSPDSGEGPQHF.